This paragraph reports one T cell receptor (beta chain). Its specific antigen is unknown. A junction end diverges from the germline sequence, so it may reflect a read error. According to the germline V gene (reference sequence), CDR1 reads SSHAT and CDR2 reads FNYEAQ. The CDR3 sequence holds 15 residues, the cysteine and phenylalanine included. Of the read, only the CDR3 DNA is kept; its 45 bases are in frame from base 1. The data were obtained in a study of T-cell reconstitution after alpha-beta-depleted transplantation in children (dated by TCRdb to 2016 to 2017). Turning to the overall study: Using TCR repertoire profiling, the study quantitatively followed how T-cell immune reconstitution unfolded in children after TCRalphabeta/CD19-depleted allogeneic hematopoietic cell transplantation.

Library preparation employed PCR. For sequencing, an Illumina HiSeq 2500 was employed. To normalize quantification of the TCRbeta repertoire, the TCR libraries were built with molecular barcoding that relied on unique molecular identifiers. TCRdb cleaned the public reads at Q25 with fastp, built clones with MiXCR and kept in-frame beta chains. Each CDR3 protein appears once, grouped with its most common genes and DNA. The sample table contains approximately 400,000 distinct CDR3 sequences; only one count was recorded for about a tenth of them. Jointly, the top ten make up over 4.5% of the sample. Sample: PBMCs from the stem cell graft donor, taken from the stem cell graft. The receptor chain draws on TRBV7-7 and TRBJ2-1, with 10 central nucleotides matching TRBD2. This TCR derives from a human donor who donated a stem cell graft to a child with acute myeloid leukemia. The CDR3: CASSRAGGPQNEQFF. The base sequence is TGTGCTAGCAGCCGAGCGGGGGGGCCTCAAAATGAGCAGTTCTTC.